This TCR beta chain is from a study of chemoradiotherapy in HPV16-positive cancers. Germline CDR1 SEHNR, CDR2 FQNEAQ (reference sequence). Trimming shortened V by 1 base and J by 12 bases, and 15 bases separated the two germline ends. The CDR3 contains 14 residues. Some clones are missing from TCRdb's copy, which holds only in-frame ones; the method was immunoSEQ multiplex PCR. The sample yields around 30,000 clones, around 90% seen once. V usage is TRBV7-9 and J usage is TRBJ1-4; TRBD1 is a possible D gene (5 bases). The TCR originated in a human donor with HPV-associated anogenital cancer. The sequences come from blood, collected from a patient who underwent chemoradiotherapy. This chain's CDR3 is CASSLEAGKMELFF. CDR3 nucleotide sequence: TGTGCCAGCAGCTTAGAGGCAGGGAAGATGGAACTGTTTTTT.